This TCR beta chain comes out of a study of T cells expressing NK-cell markers. Background on the study: Eight donors were sequenced, of whom seven were HCMV-seropositive, while the remaining one was HCMV-seronegative.

From its re-call of the 5' RACE reads, TCRdb lists each CDR3 protein once, without DNA. The sample has roughly 450,000 distinct CDR3 sequences. This CDR3 contains 17 residues. The germline V gene encodes CDR1 DFQATT and CDR2 SNEGSKA (reference sequence). The genes are TRBV20-1 and TRBJ2-3; TCRdb's D gene call, TRBD2, goes unchecked for lack of DNA. The material sequenced was blood T cells: a sorted CD56 or NKG2C T cell subset, CD4+ or CD8+ T cells, or bulk PBMC T cells (not recorded which). The sequence came from a woman aged 45-60 years in good health. CDR3: CSARGQPGTSGTDTQYF.